Sequencing of this TCR beta chain was carried out in a study of blood T cell repertoires in COVID-19. Study-wide background: T cells, B-cell-depleted T cells, or PBMCs supplied cDNA or gDNA.

The repertoire was sequenced with immunoSEQ multiplex PCR; TCRdb's copy has only in-frame clones and lacks some. Of 35,000 to 50,000 clones listed, 70% to 90% are singletons. The germline CDR1 and CDR2 sequences are SNHLY and FYNNEI. Deletions cut 9 bases from V and 10 bases from J, with 23 bases between. The CDR3 consists of 14 residues. The chain uses TRBV2 and TRBJ2-3, with a possible D match to TRBD2 (6 bases). The sample consisted of peripheral blood. The TCR comes from a man aged 60-69 years with active COVID-19. CDR3 sequence (DNA): TGTGCCAGTTCTGACCCGGGACTCCAGGCGGCGCAGTATTTT. Translated, it gives CASSDPGLQAAQYF.